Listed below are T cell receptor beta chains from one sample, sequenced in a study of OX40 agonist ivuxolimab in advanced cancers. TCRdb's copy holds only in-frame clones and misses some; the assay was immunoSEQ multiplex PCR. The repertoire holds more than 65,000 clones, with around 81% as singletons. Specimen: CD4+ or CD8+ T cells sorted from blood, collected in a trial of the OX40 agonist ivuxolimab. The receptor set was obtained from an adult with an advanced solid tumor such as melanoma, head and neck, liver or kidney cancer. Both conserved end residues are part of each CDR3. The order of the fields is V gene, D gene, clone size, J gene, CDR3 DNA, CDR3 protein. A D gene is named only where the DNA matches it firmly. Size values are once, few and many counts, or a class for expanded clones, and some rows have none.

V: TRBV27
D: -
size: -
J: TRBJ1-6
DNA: TGTGCCAGCAGTTTATCGTCCCAACGGAGTTCCTATAATTCACCCCTCCACTTT
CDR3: CASSLSSQRSSYNSPLHF

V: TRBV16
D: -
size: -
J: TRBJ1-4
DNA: TGTGCCAGCAGCCATTCTGTCGCGGGGTCCGCAACTAATGAAAAACTGTTTTTT
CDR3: CASSHSVAGSATNEKLFF

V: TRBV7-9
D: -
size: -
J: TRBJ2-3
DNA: TGTGCCAGCAACCAAGACACAGATACGCAGTATTTT
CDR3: CASNQDTDTQYF

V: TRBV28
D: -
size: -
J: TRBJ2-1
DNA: TGTGCCAGCATCACCGCGGGAAGCTCCTACAATGAGCAGTTCTTC
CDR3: CASITAGSSYNEQFF

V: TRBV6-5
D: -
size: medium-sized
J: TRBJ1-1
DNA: TGTGCCAGCAGTTACTCGAATGCCCACACTGAAGCTTTCTTT
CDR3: CASSYSNAHTEAFF

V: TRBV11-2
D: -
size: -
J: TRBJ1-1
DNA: TGTGCCAGCAGCTTAGATAGGGTGATGAACACTGAAGCTTTCTTT
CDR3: CASSLDRVMNTEAFF

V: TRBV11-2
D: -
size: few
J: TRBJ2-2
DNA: TGTGCCAGCAGCTTAGCGGTAGGGAACACCGGGGAGCTGTTTTTT
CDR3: CASSLAVGNTGELFF

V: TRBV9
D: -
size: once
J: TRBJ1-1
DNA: TGTGCCAGCAGCCCCCGTCCCCTTAACACTGAAGCTTTCTTT
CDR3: CASSPRPLNTEAFF

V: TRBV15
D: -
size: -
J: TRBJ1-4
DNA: TGTGCCACCAGCAGAACGACAGGCCAAACGTGGGAAAAACTGTTTTTT
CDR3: CATSRTTGQTWEKLFF

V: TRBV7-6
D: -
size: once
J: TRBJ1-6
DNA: TGTGCCAGCAGCTTAGGTCCGGGACGGAATTCACCCCTCCACTTT
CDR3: CASSLGPGRNSPLHF

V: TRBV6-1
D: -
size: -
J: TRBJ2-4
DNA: TGTGCCAGCAGTGAAGGGGTTGGGGGACCCCTAGCCAAAAACATTCAGTACTTC
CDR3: CASSEGVGGPLAKNIQYF

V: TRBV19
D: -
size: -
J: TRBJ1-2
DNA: TGTGCCAGTAGTATAGGTAGGAACTATGGCTACACCTTC
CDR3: CASSIGRNYGYTF

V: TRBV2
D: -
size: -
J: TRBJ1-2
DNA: TGTGCCAGCGTCGGGGGGAATGGCTACACCTTC
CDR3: CASVGGNGYTF

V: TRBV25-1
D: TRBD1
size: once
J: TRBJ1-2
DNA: TGTGCCAGCATGTCGGGACAGGGGGTTGCATACACCTTC
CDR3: CASMSGQGVAYTF

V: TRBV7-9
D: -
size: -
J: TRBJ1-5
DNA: TGTGCCAGCAGCTTAGAACAGAATCAGCCCCAGCATTTT
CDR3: CASSLEQNQPQHF

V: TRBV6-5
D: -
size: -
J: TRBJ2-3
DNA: TGTGCCAGCAGTCCCCGCGCAGATACGCAGTATTTT
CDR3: CASSPRADTQYF

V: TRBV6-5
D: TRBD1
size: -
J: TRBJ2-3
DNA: TGTGCCAGCAGCGGACAGGGGGCTACAGATACGCAGTATTTT
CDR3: CASSGQGATDTQYF

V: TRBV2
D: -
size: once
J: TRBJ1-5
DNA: TGTGCCAGCAGGGCAGATGGGAATCAGCCCCAGCATTTT
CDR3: CASRADGNQPQHF

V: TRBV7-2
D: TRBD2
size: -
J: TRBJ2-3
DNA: TGTGCCAGCAGCTTAGATGGGCGGGGGGCGCAGTATTTT
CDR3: CASSLDGRGAQYF

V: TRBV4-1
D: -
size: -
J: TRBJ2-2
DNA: TGCGCCAGCAGCCACCGACAAGCCACAGGGTATCGGACCGGGGAGCTGTTTTTT
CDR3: CASSHRQATGYRTGELFF

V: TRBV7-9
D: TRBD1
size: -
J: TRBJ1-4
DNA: TGTGCCAGCAGCCGGAGGGACAGGGCTAATGAAAAACTGTTTTTT
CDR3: CASSRRDRANEKLFF

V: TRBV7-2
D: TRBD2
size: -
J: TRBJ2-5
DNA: TGTGCCAGCAGCTCCCAATGGACTAGCGGGGACCAAGAGACCCAGTACTTC
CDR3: CASSSQWTSGDQETQYF

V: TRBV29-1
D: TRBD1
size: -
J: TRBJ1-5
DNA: TGCAGCGCTAGGGACAGCGGGAATCAGCCCCAGCATTTT
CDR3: CSARDSGNQPQHF

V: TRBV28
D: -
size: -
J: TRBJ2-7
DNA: TGTGCCAGCAGTTTACAGGGGTACGAGCAGTACTTC
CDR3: CASSLQGYEQYF

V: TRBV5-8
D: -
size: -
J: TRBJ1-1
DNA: TGTGCCAGCAGCTTTCTCGGGGTGAACACTGAAGCTTTCTTT
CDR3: CASSFLGVNTEAFF

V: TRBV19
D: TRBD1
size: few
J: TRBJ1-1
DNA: TGTGCCAGTAGTACCCTCCGTAGGACAGGGAAGGGACGAGGCACTGAAGCTTTCTTT
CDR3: CASSTLRRTGKGRGTEAFF

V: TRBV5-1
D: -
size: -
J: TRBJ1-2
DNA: TGCGCCAGCAGCCGTGTCGCCCCGGGACAAGTAAAGCTAGCTAACTATGGCTACACCTTC
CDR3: CASSRVAPGQVKLANYGYTF

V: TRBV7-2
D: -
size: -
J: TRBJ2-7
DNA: TGTGCCAGCAGCTTAAAAGGGTTCTCAAACGAGCAGTACTTC
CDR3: CASSLKGFSNEQYF

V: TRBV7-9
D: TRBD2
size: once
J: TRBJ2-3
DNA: TGTGCCAGCAGCTCCGGACTAGCGGCTAGCACAGATACGCAGTATTTT
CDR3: CASSSGLAASTDTQYF

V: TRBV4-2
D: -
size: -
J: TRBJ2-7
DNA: TGTGCCAGCAACGGGGACGGATCCTACGAGCAGTACTTC
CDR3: CASNGDGSYEQYF

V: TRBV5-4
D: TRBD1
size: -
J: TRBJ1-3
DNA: TGTGCCAGCAGCTTGGACCCAGGGGGCACAACCTCTGGAAACACCATATATTTT
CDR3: CASSLDPGGTTSGNTIYF

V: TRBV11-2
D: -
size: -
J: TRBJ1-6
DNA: TGTGCCAGCAGCCGACCCGGGGACGTTGGATCACCCCTCCACTTT
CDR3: CASSRPGDVGSPLHF

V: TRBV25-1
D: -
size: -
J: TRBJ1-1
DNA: TGTGCCAGCAGTGCGGGCAGGAACACTGAAGCTTTCTTT
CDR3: CASSAGRNTEAFF

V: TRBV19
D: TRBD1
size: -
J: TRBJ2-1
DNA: TGTGCCAGTAGTTCCAGAAAGCGCCGGACAGGGAGCCACAATGAGCAGTTCTTC
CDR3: CASSSRKRRTGSHNEQFF

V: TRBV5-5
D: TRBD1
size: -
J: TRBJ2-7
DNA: TGTGCCAGCAGCGTAACAGGGGGCCTTTACGAGCAGTACTTC
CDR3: CASSVTGGLYEQYF

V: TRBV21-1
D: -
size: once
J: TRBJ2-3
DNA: TGTGCCAGCAGCATCCCGAAGACTAGCGGGAGCACAGATACGCAGTATTTT
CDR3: CASSIPKTSGSTDTQYF

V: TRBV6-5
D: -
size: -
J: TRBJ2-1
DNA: TGTGCCAGCAGTAGCCCCAGGAGGGGGGAAGGGTTCTTC
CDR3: CASSSPRRGEGFF

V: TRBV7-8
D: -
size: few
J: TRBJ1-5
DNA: TGTGCCAGCAGCCTAATCAACAGTGGGGGTAGCAATCAGCCCCAGCATTTT
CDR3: CASSLINSGGSNQPQHF

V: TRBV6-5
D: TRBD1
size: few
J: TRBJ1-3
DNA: TGTGCCAGCTCGTCCCAGGGGGCAACTGGAAACACCATATATTTT
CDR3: CASSSQGATGNTIYF

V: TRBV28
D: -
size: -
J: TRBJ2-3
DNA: TGTGCCAGCAGTTCGGGGGTCGGGGGCCGCACAGATACGCAGTATTTT
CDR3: CASSSGVGGRTDTQYF

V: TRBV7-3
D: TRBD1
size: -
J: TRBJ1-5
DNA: TGTGCCAGCACAATCCCGGGGGGCGGACAGGAGTGCAATCAGCCCCAGCATTTT
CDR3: CASTIPGGGQECNQPQHF

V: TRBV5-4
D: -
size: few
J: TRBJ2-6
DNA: TGTGCCAGCAGCTTGGGGGCTCGCGGGGCCAACGTCCTGACTTTC
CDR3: CASSLGARGANVLTF

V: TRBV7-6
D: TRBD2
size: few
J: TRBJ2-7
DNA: TGTGCCAGCAGCCCGAAGGGAGGGCCTAAGGGGTACGAGCAGTACTTC
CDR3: CASSPKGGPKGYEQYF

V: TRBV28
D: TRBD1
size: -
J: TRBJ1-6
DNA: TGTGCCAGCACGGAGACAGGGGGCGCTTCCCGCTCACCCCTCCACTTT
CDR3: CASTETGGASRSPLHF

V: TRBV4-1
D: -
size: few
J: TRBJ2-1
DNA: TGCGCCAGCAGCCAAGAAGGGGCGATGGCGCGGGAGCAGTTCTTC
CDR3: CASSQEGAMAREQFF

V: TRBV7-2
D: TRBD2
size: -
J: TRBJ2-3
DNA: TGTGCCAGCAGCCAGGGGCTAGCGGGAGATACGCAGTATTTT
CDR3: CASSQGLAGDTQYF

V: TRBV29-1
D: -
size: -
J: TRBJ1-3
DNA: TGCAGCGTTGAAGATGGATTTCGATCTGGAAACACCATATATTTT
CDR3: CSVEDGFRSGNTIYF

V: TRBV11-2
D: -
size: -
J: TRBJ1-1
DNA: TGTGCCAGCAGTATGTTCGGCGGTGAAGCTTTCTTT
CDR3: CASSMFGGEAFF

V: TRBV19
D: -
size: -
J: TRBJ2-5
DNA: TGTGCCAGTAGTATACGGCGGGCATACCAAGAGACCCAGTACTTC
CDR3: CASSIRRAYQETQYF

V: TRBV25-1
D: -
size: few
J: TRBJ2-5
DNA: TGTGCCAGCAGTGAAGGTGGGGGGCGGGAGATGGAGACCCAGTACTTC
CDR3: CASSEGGGREMETQYF

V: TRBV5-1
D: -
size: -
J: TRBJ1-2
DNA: TGCGCCAGCAGCTTGGGAACTCAGAACCTCTATGGCTACACCTTC
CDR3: CASSLGTQNLYGYTF

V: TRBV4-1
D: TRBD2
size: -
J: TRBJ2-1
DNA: TGCGCCAGCAGCCTTCGCGGGACTAGCGATGCCAGTGAGCAGTTCTTC
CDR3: CASSLRGTSDASEQFF